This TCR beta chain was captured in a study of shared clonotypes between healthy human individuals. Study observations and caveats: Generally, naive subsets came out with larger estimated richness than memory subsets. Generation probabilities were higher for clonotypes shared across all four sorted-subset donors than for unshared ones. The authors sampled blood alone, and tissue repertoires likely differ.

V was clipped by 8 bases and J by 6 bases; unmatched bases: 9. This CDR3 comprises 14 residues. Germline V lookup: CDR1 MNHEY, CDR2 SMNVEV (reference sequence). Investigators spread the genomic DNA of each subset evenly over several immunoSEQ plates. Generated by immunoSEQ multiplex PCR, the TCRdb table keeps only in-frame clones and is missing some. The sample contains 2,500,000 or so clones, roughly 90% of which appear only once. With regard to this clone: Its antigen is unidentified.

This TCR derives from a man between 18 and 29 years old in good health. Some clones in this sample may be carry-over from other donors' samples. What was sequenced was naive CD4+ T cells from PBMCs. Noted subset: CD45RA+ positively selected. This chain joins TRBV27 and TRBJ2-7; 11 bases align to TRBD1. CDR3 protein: CASARPGQGGEQYF. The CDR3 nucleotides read TGTGCCAGCGCGCGACCGGGACAGGGGGGCGAGCAGTACTTC.